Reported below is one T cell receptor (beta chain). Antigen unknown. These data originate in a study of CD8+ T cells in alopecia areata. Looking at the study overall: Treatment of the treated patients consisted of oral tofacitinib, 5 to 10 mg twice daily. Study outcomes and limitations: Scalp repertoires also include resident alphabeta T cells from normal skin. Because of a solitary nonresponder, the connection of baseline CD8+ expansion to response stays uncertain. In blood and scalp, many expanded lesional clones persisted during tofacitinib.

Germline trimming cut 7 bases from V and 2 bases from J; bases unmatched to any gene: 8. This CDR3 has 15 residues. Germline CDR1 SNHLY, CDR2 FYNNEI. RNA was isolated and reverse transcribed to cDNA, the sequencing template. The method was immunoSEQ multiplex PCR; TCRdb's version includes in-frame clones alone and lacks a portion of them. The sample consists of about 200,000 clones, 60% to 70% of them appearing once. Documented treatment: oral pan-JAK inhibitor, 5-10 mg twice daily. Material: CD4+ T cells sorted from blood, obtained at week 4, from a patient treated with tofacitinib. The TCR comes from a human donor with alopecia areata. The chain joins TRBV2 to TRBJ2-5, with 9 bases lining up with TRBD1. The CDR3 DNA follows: TGTGCCAGCATTCAATCCGGGACAGGGCAAGAGACCCAGTACTTC. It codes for CASIQSGTGQETQYF. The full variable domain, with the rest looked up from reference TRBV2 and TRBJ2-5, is EPEVTQTPSHQVTQMGQEVILRCVPISNHLYFYWYRQILGQKVEFLVSFYNNEISEKSEIFDDQFSVERPDGSNFTLKIRSTKLEDSAMYFCASIQSGTGQETQYFGPGTRLLVL.